The entry below gives a single T cell receptor beta chain sequence along with its context. Its antigen is not known. The CDR3 is 13 residues long. V was clipped by 3 bases and J by 6 bases, with 11 bases between them. From germline, CDR1 is SGHDN and CDR2 FVKESK. This record comes from a study of shared clonotypes between healthy human individuals. Once extracted for a subset, genomic DNA was divided evenly among several immunoSEQ plates. The repertoire was sequenced with immunoSEQ multiplex PCR; TCRdb's copy has only in-frame clones and lacks some. The sample carries about a million clones, about 75% recorded once. Findings and caveats of the study: Memory subsets generally showed smaller estimated richness than naive subsets did.

The chain is built from TRBV14 and TRBJ1-1, with D possibly being TRBD1 (5 bases). The sample comprised memory CD4+ T cells sorted from blood. Regarding subset: CD45RA-negative fraction. This TCR was sampled from a man aged 18 to 35 in good health. The CDR3 bases are TGTGCCAGCAGCCAGGGACGTTTAGCTGAAGCTTTCTTT. Encoded protein: CASSQGRLAEAFF.